This TCR beta chain is from a study of blood T cell repertoires in COVID-19. Background on the study: The samples span acute and convalescent COVID-19 from the United States, Italy and Spain. Sources were T cells, B-cell-depleted T cells, or PBMCs; the material itself was cDNA or gDNA.

V gave up 4 bases and J gave up 12 bases; unmatched junction bases: 14. This CDR3 is 15 amino acids long. Germline V gene data show CDR1 as LGHNA and CDR2 as YSLEER. As originally analysed: Estimation of nucleated cell counts relied on the amplification of reference gene primers. Assay used: immunoSEQ multiplex PCR; TCRdb lists only in-frame clones, some missing. V and J calls and clone size are as listed in that table; D and trimming were resolved from the DNA. Among roughly 150,000 clones listed, about 74% were seen once. This TCR was recovered from a man between 60 and 75 years old with acute or convalescent COVID-19. The material sequenced was peripheral blood. This chain joins TRBV4-3 and TRBJ2-1, with 8 bases lining up with TRBD1. The DNA for the CDR3 is TGCGCCAGCAGCCCTCAGGGTAACAGGGGGGAAGCGCAGTTCTTC. Translating it yields CASSPQGNRGEAQFF.